This T cell receptor beta chain was retrieved from a study of T cell responses to AZD1222 COVID-19 vaccine (dated by TCRdb to about 2021). In the study overall: AZD1222 recipients whose second dose came at about 4 weeks and those whose second dose came at about 12 weeks were combined into one group, since spike-specific TCR depth and breadth did not differ between the two schedules. A total of 230 to 250 trial participants underwent TCR sequencing, of whom 200 to 220 had received two doses of AZD1222 and about 25 had received two doses of the MenACWY control vaccine. Enrollment into the trials was organized by age into subgroups of 18-55, 56-69 and 70-plus years, and those subgroups contained approximately 150, 30 and 60 TCR-sequenced participants, respectively.

Worth noting for this clone: Its antigen has not been determined. Base qualities are not at hand, and no much larger clone is one base apart.

The CDR3 regions of human TCRbeta chains were analyzed by immunosequencing. The study's own analysis went as follows. Repertoire TCRs were matched against a reference library of SARS-CoV-2-specific TCRs generated with the MIRA antigen-specificity platform. Breadth was defined as the fraction of unique TCRs that were SARS-CoV-2-associated, and depth was defined as the fraction of total T cells that were SARS-CoV-2-associated. Using the MIRA data, every spike-specific TCR was mapped to the spike region that the TCR reacted to and assigned to either a CD4 or a CD8 class. Log10-transformed breadth and depth values were compared by one-way ANOVA with Sidak's multiple comparisons tests. TCRdb re-hosts the immuneACCESS table, in-frame sequences only. Its copies lack some clones; in the studies checked, an unresolved V gene accounts for under half of them, and the cause for the rest is not known. For V, J and clone size, that table is used; D and trimming come from the DNA. Recorded for this sample are about 150,000 clones; 85% to 95% of them occurred a single time. The ten largest clonotypes hold approximately 1.4% of the sample.

The meaning of the sample's time point label: baseline before first vaccination. Vaccinee samples came from UK trials COV001 and COV002, including a single-blind randomized controlled phase 2/3 trial of AZD1222 (ChAdOx1 nCoV-19) in healthy adults. Trial participant PBMC samples were collected at day 0 and day 28 after the second dose for TCRbeta chain sequencing. The investigation overall reported the following: The vaccine-associated CD4 TCRs covered the entire spike protein, and the dominant responses fell in regions 160-218 and 743-854. Participants were mostly white British, with more females than males. The authors suggested clonal diversity may have been underestimated. Nearly half of unique spike-specific TCRs reportedly recognized epitopes outside regions mutated in the B.1.351 and B.1.1.7 variants. Conclusions about previously exposed vaccinees were limited because only six AZD1222 recipients were SARS-CoV-2 seropositive at baseline. A significant rise in spike-specific TCR breadth and depth was observed after two AZD1222 doses relative to day 0 and relative to MenACWY recipients. No day 14 peak-response samples were available, so repertoires were characterized only after the peak T cell response. The 56-69-year group was small, and its depth increase did not reach significance, likely because of low power.

This receptor was taken from an adult in good health. Sequencing was performed on peripheral blood, taken on day 0 of AZD1222 vaccination.

Read as DNA, the sequence is TGTGCCTGGAGTGGAGGGCCTATCAATCAGCCCCAGCATTTT. This yields the protein CAWSGGPINQPQHF. The rearrangement combines TRBV30 with TRBJ1-5; the D gene is not confidently resolved. Reading from cysteine to phenylalanine, the CDR3 counts 14 amino acids. Just the 42-base CDR3 DNA is kept, in frame starting at base 1. A distance of 10 bases separates the germline ends of V and J, which lose 1 base and 3 bases respectively. CDR1 is given as GTSNPN and CDR2 as SVGIG, both from the germline V gene (reference sequence). The CDR3, completed at both ends by the reference TRBV30 and TRBJ1-5 genes, gives the full variable domain SQTIHQWPATLVQPVGSPLSLECTVEGTSNPNLYWYRQAAGRGLQLLFYSVGIGQISSEVPQNLSASRPQDRQFILSSKKLLLSDSGFYLCAWSGGPINQPQHFGDGTRLSIL.